A single sample gave rise to the 23 T cell receptor beta chains below, sequenced in a study of T cell repertoires in cytomegalovirus infection. TCRdb re-analysed the reads in MiXCR, keeping a single row per CDR3 protein. The sample lists about 920,000 distinct CDR3 sequences; less than 35% were seen once. For these TCRs, the target antigens are not known. Sequences were derived from cultured CD8+ T cells from PBMCs, sampled from culture after CMV antigen stimulation. Source of these receptors: a human donor in good health (CMV status not recorded). Some clones in this sample may be carry-over from other donors' samples.

Comments on this clonotype: A much larger clonotype is one base distant, so this may be a read error. The chain couples TRBV6-5 to TRBJ1-5; no clear D gene. V shed 0 bases and J shed 0 bases, with 6 bases lying between them. There are 15 residues in the CDR3. Germline loops: CDR1 MNHEY, CDR2 SVGAGI. CDR3: CASSYSIGSNQPQHF. CDR3 in DNA: TGTGCCAGCAGTTACTCGATAGGTAGCAATCAGCCCCAGCATTTT.

This clonotype showed up many times. The chain uses TRBV24-1 and TRBJ1-5; a weak D match, TRBD1 (5 bases). Trimming removed 9 bases from V and 3 bases from J, with 8 bases in between. This CDR3 spans 12 amino acids. Per the germline V gene, CDR1 is KGHDR and CDR2 is SFDVKD. CDR3 nucleotide sequence: TGTGCCACCGGACAAACCAATCAGCCCCAGCATTTT. Translated: CATGQTNQPQHF.

The chain has TRBV18 and TRBJ2-5; possibly TRBD2 for D (5 bases). Trimming took 1 base from V and 7 from J, leaving 16 bases between them. CDR1 KGHSH and CDR2 LQKENI come from the germline V gene. There are 15 residues in the CDR3. Here the CDR3 reads CASSPLTDGGRTQYF. CDR3 coding DNA: TGTGCCAGCTCACCACTTACGGACGGAGGCCGGACCCAGTACTTC.

In DNA form, the CDR3 reads TGTGCCAGCACCACCGGGACAGGGGCTGGCACCGGGGAGCTGTTTTTT. Encoded protein: CASTTGTGAGTGELFF. The V and J genes are TRBV28 and TRBJ2-2, with 10 nucleotides matching TRBD1. J was trimmed by 4 bases and V by 7 bases; bases with no gene match: 9. The CDR3 is 16 amino acids. The germline CDR1 and CDR2 sequences are MDHEN and SYDVKM.

The chain couples TRBV10-3 to TRBJ2-7; D unclear. The CDR3 totals 12 residues. Germline-derived CDR1 and CDR2 are ENHRY and SYGVKD. Deletions cut 0 bases from V and 2 bases from J, with 2 bases between. The CDR3 loop reads CAISESAYEQYF. The CDR3 bases are TGTGCCATCAGTGAGTCGGCCTACGAGCAGTACTTC.

This chain links TRBV29-1 with TRBJ1-2; TRBD1 agrees at 7 bases. CDR1 SQVTM and CDR2 ANQGSEA come from the germline V gene. The CDR3 covers 19 residues. V was pared by 0 bases and J by 0 bases, with 16 bases of the junction left unmatched. CDR3 in DNA: TGCAGCGTTGAAGATCATACCCTGGGGGAAGGGGGCGCTAACTATGGCTACACCTTC. Amino acids: CSVEDHTLGEGGANYGYTF.

The chain couples TRBV7-9 to TRBJ2-1, with 12 nucleotides matching TRBD2. CDR1 and CDR2 (germline): SEHNR, FQNEAQ (reference sequence). The CDR3 runs to 16 residues. With 3 bases clipped from V and 8 bases from J, the junction kept 8 bases outside the gene matches. The CDR3 sequence: CASSFMRTSGVDEQFF. For the CDR3, the DNA is TGTGCCAGCAGCTTTATGAGGACTAGCGGGGTGGATGAGCAGTTCTTC. The full variable domain, rest sourced from reference TRBV7-9 and TRBJ2-1, is DTGVSQNPRHKITKRGQNVTFRCDPISEHNRLYWYRQTLGQGPEFLTYFQNEAQLEKSRLLSDRFSAERPKGSFSTLEIQRTEQGDSAMYLCASSFMRTSGVDEQFFGPGTRLTVL.

V is TRBV7-9 and J is TRBJ1-1; 8 nucleotides align to TRBD1. Unmatched junction bases numbered 11, after V lost 5 bases and J lost 3 bases. Germline V gene sequence: CDR1 SEHNR, CDR2 FQNEAQ (reference sequence). The CDR3 runs to 16 residues. The CDR3 region has the DNA TGTGCCAGCAGCCCCGCTGACAGGGGATCATACACTGAAGCTTTCTTT. It translates to CASSPADRGSYTEAFF.

This clonotype was counted between two and nine times. This chain uses TRBV7-8 with TRBJ1-6; D uncertain. The CDR3 consists of 16 residues. Trimming left V 7 bases short and J 0 bases short, with 13 bases between. Germline CDR1 reads SGHVS; CDR2 reads FQNEAQ. CDR3 protein: CASTDSLPSYNSPLHF. The CDR3 DNA reads TGTGCCAGCACCGATTCATTACCCTCCTATAATTCACCCCTCCACTTT.

The chain has TRBV6-1 and TRBJ1-2; D is possibly TRBD1 (5 bases). V was trimmed by 3 bases and J by 6 bases, leaving 11 bases between them. This CDR3 is built from 13 residues. Germline CDR1 and CDR2: MNHNS and SASEGT. The CDR3 spells CASSERGKNGYTF. The DNA of the CDR3 is TGTGCCAGCAGTGAGAGGGGAAAGAATGGCTACACCTTC.

The sample holds a few counts of this clonotype. V and J are TRBV29-1 and TRBJ2-3, with a possible D match to TRBD1 (5 bases). This CDR3 has 12 residues. Germline V CDR1 and CDR2: SQVTM, ANQGSEA. Trimming shortened V by 4 bases and J by 2 bases, and 7 bases separated the two germline ends. The CDR3 DNA is TGCAGCGTTGGACAGACCACAGATACGCAGTATTTT. Protein product: CSVGQTTDTQYF.

This clonotype has only a few counts. The chain recombines TRBV11-2 with TRBJ2-7; D may be TRBD2 (6 bases). The CDR3 has 15 amino acids. Germline CDR1 SGHAT, CDR2 FQNNGV. Trimming stripped 5 bases from V and 3 bases from J, with 17 bases between. The CDR3 bases are TGTGCCAGCAGCATCCAGTGCGGGGACCACTACGAGCAGTACGTC. Amino acid sequence: CASSIQCGDHYEQYV.

This clonotype was seen many times. Germline is not matched at one junction end, which may reflect a read error. The CDR3 sequence: CASSQVLNTEAFF. The CDR3 DNA reads as TGTGCCAGCAGTCAAGTCTTGAACACTGAAGCTTTCTTT. The V gene is TRBV4-1, the J gene TRBJ1-1; D gene ambiguous. The CDR3 extends over 13 amino acids. Per germline, CDR1 MGHRA and CDR2 YSYEKL.

This clonotype was detected only a few times. The chain combines TRBV6-4 with TRBJ2-1; no clear D. CDR3 length: 12 amino acids. Trimming cost V 0 bases and J 10 bases, with 7 bases left between them. CDR1 is MRHNA, CDR2 SNTAGT, per germline. CDR3 bases: TGTGCCAGCAGTGACTCGGGGAACGAGCAGTTCTTC. It yields the protein CASSDSGNEQFF.

Many counts were recorded for this clonotype. The chain joins TRBV7-2 to TRBJ1-2; tentatively, D is TRBD1 (5 bases). CDR3 length: 12 residues. Germline V gives CDR1 SGHTA, CDR2 FQGNSA. The V end was cut by 7 bases, the J end by 2 bases, with 8 bases between. In DNA, the CDR3 is TGTGCCAGCAAGCGGGGCAACTATGGCTACACCTTC. Translating it yields CASKRGNYGYTF.

The chain combines TRBV2 with TRBJ1-5, with TRBD1 as a possible D gene (6 bases). The CDR3 is made up of 14 amino acids. Trimming removed 3 bases at V and 5 bases at J, with 11 bases between. From germline, CDR1 is SNHLY and CDR2 FYNNEI. Written as DNA, the CDR3 is TGTGCCAGCAGTGAGTACAGGGAGGATCAGCCCCAGCATTTT. Its translation: CASSEYREDQPQHF.

This clonotype has a handful of counts. CDR3 nucleotides: TGTGCCAGCAGTTTGACAGGCCCTCACACTGAAGCTTTCTTT. It yields the protein CASSLTGPHTEAFF. The chain combines TRBV6-5 with TRBJ1-1, with a tentative D call TRBD1 (6 bases). CDR1 is MNHEY, CDR2 SVGAGI, per germline. V was shortened by 4 bases and J by 3 bases, with 12 bases between the two germline ends. The CDR3 is 14 residues long.

This clonotype has ten or more counts. V usage is TRBV7-6 and J usage is TRBJ2-7, with TRBD1 matching over 9 bases. Germline CDR1 SGHVS, CDR2 FNYEAQ. This CDR3 spans 14 amino acids. Trimming at V came to 5 bases and at J to 2 bases, leaving 4 bases not matched to a gene. The CDR3 loop is CASSPTGGAYEQYV. CDR3 coding DNA: TGTGCCAGCAGCCCGACAGGGGGGGCCTACGAGCAGTACGTC.

As regards this clonotype: Since a much larger clone is just one base distant, this may be a read error. The CDR3 protein is CASSQDNSYEQYF. DNA for the CDR3: TGTGCCAGCAGCCAGGACAACTCCTACGAGCAGTACTTC. This chain uses TRBV12-3 or TRBV12-4 with TRBJ2-7, with D tentatively TRBD1 (5 bases). The V end lost 6 bases, the J end lost 0 bases, and 9 bases lay between the germline ends. The length of the CDR3 is 13 residues.

V gene TRBV12-5 combines with J gene TRBJ1-5, with a possible D match to TRBD1 (5 bases). Trimming stripped 1 base from V and 3 bases from J, with 13 bases between. CDR3 size: 16 residues. Germline V gene data show CDR1 as LGHNT and CDR2 as FRNRAP. DNA of the CDR3: TGTGCTAGTGGTTTGGAATCCCCAGGGTTCAATCAGCCCCAGCATTTT. The encoded protein is CASGLESPGFNQPQHF.

In its sample, this clonotype was seen a few times. The chain recombines TRBV7-9 with TRBJ2-7; D is ambiguous. Germline lookup yields CDR1 SEHNR and CDR2 FQNEAQ (reference sequence). The CDR3 length is 12 residues. V was shortened by 0 bases and J by 9 bases, with 9 bases between the two germline ends. DNA of the CDR3: TGTGCCAGCAGCTTAGCGCACGACCCGCAGTACGTC. It is translated as CASSLAHDPQYV.

The chain is built from TRBV9 and TRBJ2-5; 7 nucleotides match TRBD2. CDR3 size: 15 residues. Germline-derived CDR1 and CDR2 are SGDLS and YYNGEE. Unmatched junction bases numbered 3, after V lost 0 bases and J lost 1 base. CDR3: CASSVEGTTQETQYF. The CDR3 region has the DNA TGTGCCAGCAGCGTAGAAGGGACTACCCAAGAGACCCAGTACTTC.

This clonotype has more than one count but fewer than ten. V is TRBV10-3 and J is TRBJ2-3; D gene ambiguous. The ends were cut back, 3 bases at V and 4 bases at J, with 5 bases in the middle. Germline CDR1 ENHRY, CDR2 SYGVKD. The CDR3 spans 12 residues. The CDR3 sequence: CAISERPDTQYF. CDR3 DNA sequence: TGTGCCATCAGTGAAAGGCCAGATACGCAGTATTTT.